What follows are 26 T cell receptor beta chains derived from one specimen sequenced in a study of T cells in Graves' hyperthyroidism and ophthalmopathy. What was amplified from RNA transcripts were TCR beta CDR3 regions. First-round RT-PCR of the TCR CDR3 relied on the HTBI primer set. TCRdb re-called the multiplex PCR reads through MiXCR, storing one row per CDR3 protein. The sample lists around 340,000 distinct CDR3 sequences; 16% were seen once. The sequenced sample was blood. The origin of the receptors is a man aged 25-40 years with Graves' hyperthyroidism.

This clonotype was detected many times. The chain couples TRBV6-5 to TRBJ2-1; D not certain. This CDR3 contains 15 residues. Germline V gene data show CDR1 as MNHEY and CDR2 as SVGAGI. V lost 2 bases, J lost 5 bases, and 13 bases lay in between. The CDR3 spells CASSYGWLTNNEQFF. The CDR3 nucleotides read TGTGCCAGCAGTTACGGGTGGTTGACAAACAATGAGCAGTTCTTC.

This clonotype was seen more than once but under ten times. V gene TRBV4-2 combines with J gene TRBJ1-5, with D uncertain. The CDR3 spans 18 residues. The ends were cut back, 0 bases at V and 2 bases at J, with 17 bases in the middle. Germline loops: CDR1 LGHNA, CDR2 YNFKEQ. CDR3 DNA sequence: TGTGCCAGCAGCCAAGATCCGGCACGATTAAAGGGCAATCAGCCCCAGCATTTT. Translating gives CASSQDPARLKGNQPQHF.

The rearrangement links TRBV10-2 to TRBJ2-7, with 7 nucleotides matching TRBD1. The CDR3 is 14 residues long. V was clipped by 7 bases and J by 0 bases; unmatched bases: 6. Germline CDR1 reads WSHSY; CDR2 reads SAAADI. The CDR3 sequence is CASIPDRDSYEQYF. DNA for the CDR3: TGCGCCAGCATCCCCGACAGGGACTCCTACGAGCAGTACTTC.

This clonotype has just a few counts. The chain links TRBV6-5 to TRBJ2-5; TRBD1 or TRBD2 may be the D gene (5 bases each). This CDR3 has 17 amino acids. Trimming removed 0 bases at V and 0 bases at J, with 14 bases between. CDR1 and CDR2 (germline): MNHEY, SVGAGI. The chain's CDR3 is CASSYSGPGTYQETQYF. The DNA of the CDR3 is TGTGCCAGCAGTTACTCGGGCCCAGGGACGTACCAAGAGACCCAGTACTTC.

This clonotype appeared many times. The chain uses TRBV7-2 and TRBJ2-1; D call uncertain. The CDR3 contains 15 residues. V dropped 1 base and J dropped 2 bases, with 9 bases sitting between them. Germline CDR1 and CDR2: SGHTA and FQGNSA. The CDR3 loop reads CASSLVSGPYNEQFF. The DNA for the CDR3 is TGTGCCAGCAGCTTAGTATCTGGTCCCTACAATGAGCAGTTCTTC.

In this sample, this clonotype turned up many times. The genes are TRBV5-1 and TRBJ1-2, with D unresolved. This CDR3 region has 12 residues. Germline loops: CDR1 SGHRS, CDR2 YFSETQ. The V end was cut by 4 bases, the J end by 13 bases, with 17 bases between. CDR3 sequence reads: CASSESLGECTF. CDR3 in DNA: TGCGCCAGCAGCGAGTCACTCGGAGAGTGCACCTTC.

This clonotype has a count of ten or more. The rearrangement links TRBV27 to TRBJ1-4, with D hard to call. This CDR3 contains 15 residues. The ends were cut back, 5 bases at V and 4 bases at J, with 14 bases in the middle. CDR1 and CDR2 from the germline V gene are MNHEY and SMNVEV (reference sequence). This CDR3 is CASSGLPGINEKLFF. The CDR3, as DNA: TGTGCCAGCAGTGGCTTACCAGGCATTAATGAAAAACTGTTTTTT.

This clonotype was seen only a few times. V gene TRBV20-1 combines with J gene TRBJ2-7; 10 nucleotides line up with TRBD2. This CDR3 is built from 14 residues. V was clipped by 3 bases and J by 6 bases; unmatched bases: 8. CDR1 is DFQATT and CDR2 is SNEGSKA in the germline V gene (reference sequence). The CDR3 spells CSASLAGETGEQYF. The CDR3 bases are TGCAGTGCTAGTCTAGCGGGAGAAACCGGCGAGCAGTACTTC.

The rearrangement uses TRBV20-1 and TRBJ2-1; D unclear. The germline CDR1 and CDR2 sequences are DFQATT and SNEGSKA (reference sequence). This CDR3 region has 11 residues. V dropped 5 bases and J dropped 8 bases, with 10 bases sitting between them. In DNA form, the CDR3 reads TGCAGTGCTCCTCGCACGGATGAGCAGTTCTTC. This codes for CSAPRTDEQFF.

In this sample, this clonotype turned up many times. The chain carries TRBV20-1 and TRBJ2-1, with 8 nucleotides matching TRBD2. The CDR3 is 17 residues long. V lost 5 bases to trimming and J lost 9 bases; unmatched junction nucleotides: 21. Germline V lookup: CDR1 DFQATT, CDR2 SNEGSKA (reference sequence). The CDR3 nucleotides are TGCAGTGCTGAGAAACCCGGGACTAGTAATGGTAAGGTTGAGCAGTTCTTC. Protein product: CSAEKPGTSNGKVEQFF.

The chain recombines TRBV9 with TRBJ1-2; D unclear. The CDR3 is 12 amino acids. Trimming removed 1 base from V and 3 bases from J, with 4 bases in between. The germline CDR1 and CDR2 sequences are SGDLS and YYNGEE. For the CDR3, the DNA is TGTGCCAGCAGCGTATCTGACTATGGCTACACCTTC. Its protein is CASSVSDYGYTF.

This clonotype was counted many times. This chain links TRBV7-2 with TRBJ1-2, with 8 bases lining up with TRBD1. Per the germline V gene, CDR1 is SGHTA and CDR2 is FQGNSA. This CDR3 is 14 amino acids long. Losses at the gene ends were 5 bases for V and 4 bases for J; bases not matched to a gene: 6. Here the CDR3 DNA reads TGTGCCAGCAGCCTCGACAGGGGAGCCTATGGCTACACCTTC. It specifies CASSLDRGAYGYTF.

This clonotype was detected many times. The chain employs TRBV18 and TRBJ1-1; D perhaps matches TRBD1 (5 bases). Germline V lookup: CDR1 KGHSH, CDR2 LQKENI. The V gene lost 6 bases and the J gene lost 4 bases, with 15 bases spanning the gap. CDR3 size: 14 residues. CDR3 DNA sequence: TGTGCCAGCTCCTCCCAGGGAGGAAGCACTGAAGCTTTCTTT. Translating it yields CASSSQGGSTEAFF.

This clonotype was counted ten times or more. This rearrangement joins TRBV2 to TRBJ2-7, with TRBD2 matching 11 bases. CDR1 is SNHLY and CDR2 is FYNNEI in the germline V gene. The J segment lost 1 base and the V segment lost 6 bases, leaving 2 bases of the junction unmatched. The CDR3 is 14 amino acids. Here the CDR3 reads CASRTSGMSYEQYF. For the CDR3, the DNA is TGTGCCAGCAGGACTAGCGGGATGTCCTACGAGCAGTACTTC.

J is TRBJ2-1 and V is TRBV19, with D possibly matching TRBD2 (5 bases). Germline V gene sequence: CDR1 LNHDA, CDR2 SQIVND (reference sequence). CDR3 length equals 16 residues. V dropped 6 bases and J dropped 0 bases, with 15 bases sitting between them. Here the CDR3 reads CASRGERTSSYNEQFF. DNA for the CDR3: TGTGCCAGTAGGGGTGAGCGGACGAGCTCCTACAATGAGCAGTTCTTC.

The chain couples TRBV28 to TRBJ1-6; possibly TRBD1 for D (5 bases). The CDR3 is made up of 15 amino acids. Trimming left V 2 bases short and J 7 bases short, with 12 bases between. Germline values: CDR1 MDHEN, CDR2 SYDVKM. The CDR3 bases are TGTGCCAGCAGTTTAAGGTCGGGGGGGAATTCACCCCTCCACTTT. Translation gives CASSLRSGGNSPLHF.

A few counts support this clonotype. This rearrangement joins TRBV6-1 to TRBJ1-6, with a tentative D call TRBD1 (5 bases). The CDR3 consists of 14 residues. The V and J ends lost 5 bases and 10 bases respectively, with 15 bases between them. The germline gives CDR1 MNHNS, CDR2 SASEGT. The CDR3 nucleotides read TGTGCCAGCAGTTCACGGGACCTTTGGTCACCCCTCCACTTT. Protein: CASSSRDLWSPLHF.

This clonotype was recorded at least ten times. The chain is built from TRBV3-1 and TRBJ2-2; D gene uncertain. CDR1 and CDR2 (germline): LGHDT, YNNKEL (reference sequence). This CDR3 region has 14 residues. Trimming removed 4 bases from V and 5 bases from J, with 11 bases in between. CDR3 sequence reads: CASSRIGETGELFF. CDR3 nucleotides: TGTGCCAGCAGCCGGATAGGTGAGACCGGGGAGCTGTTTTTT.

In this sample, this clonotype turned up many times. The chain combines TRBV12-3 or TRBV12-4 with TRBJ2-1; 9 positions agree with TRBD2. The CDR3 contains 14 residues. The J segment lost 5 bases and the V segment lost 5 bases, leaving 4 bases of the junction unmatched. The CDR3 DNA follows: TGTGCCAGCAGTAGGACTAGCGCTAACAATGAGCAGTTCTTC. As protein: CASSRTSANNEQFF.

The CDR3 loop is CASSRLRTSGSEETQYF. Written as DNA, the CDR3 is TGCGCCAGCAGCCGTCTACGAACGAGCGGGAGCGAAGAGACCCAGTACTTC. This rearrangement joins TRBV5-1 to TRBJ2-5; TRBD2 agrees at 8 bases. Germline CDR1 is SGHRS and CDR2 is YFSETQ. The V and J ends lost 4 bases and 3 bases, in that order; junction bases with no gene match: 14. This CDR3 is built from 17 residues.

There are many counts of this clonotype. The J gene is TRBJ1-1, the V gene TRBV9; D is ambiguous. V lost 1 base and J lost 5, with 3 bases in between. The CDR3 runs 11 residues. CDR1 and CDR2 from the germline V gene are SGDLS and YYNGEE. CDR3 DNA: TGTGCCAGCAGCGTAATGACTGAAGCTTTCTTT. This sequence encodes CASSVMTEAFF.

This clonotype came up many times. The rearrangement links TRBV11-2 to TRBJ1-4, with D perhaps TRBD1 (5 bases). Germline loops: CDR1 SGHAT, CDR2 FQNNGV. The V gene lost 5 bases and the J gene lost 1 base, with 11 bases spanning the gap. The CDR3 length is 15 residues. The chain's CDR3 is CASSPLGGTNEKLFF. The DNA for the CDR3 is TGTGCCAGCAGCCCCCTGGGGGGAACTAATGAAAAACTGTTTTTT.

This clonotype appeared many times. The chain recombines TRBV11-3 with TRBJ2-1; D may be TRBD2 (6 bases). Deletions cut 1 base from V and 6 bases from J, with 13 bases between. The CDR3 covers 15 residues. The germline gives CDR1 SGHNT, CDR2 YENEEA. This chain's CDR3 is CASSLARGNINEQFF. The CDR3 bases are TGTGCCAGCAGCTTAGCCCGCGGGAATATCAATGAGCAGTTCTTC.

This clonotype was seen only a few times. This chain joins TRBV29-1 and TRBJ2-1, with a weak D call TRBD2 (6 bases). Trimming cost V 5 bases and J 8 bases, with 16 bases left between them. This CDR3 spans 13 amino acids. CDR1 is SQVTM, CDR2 ANQGSEA, per germline. CDR3 protein: CSVRDSSVDEQFF. In DNA, the CDR3 is TGCAGCGTTCGGGACTCCTCCGTGGATGAGCAGTTCTTC.

This clonotype was seen many times. The rearrangement links TRBV20-1 to TRBJ2-3, with D tentatively TRBD2 (7 bases). V was shortened by 6 bases and J by 0 bases, with 19 bases between the two germline ends. Germline V lookup: CDR1 DFQATT, CDR2 SNEGSKA (reference sequence). The CDR3 totals 16 residues. CDR3 coding DNA: TGCAGTGCCCGAAGGACGGGGGGCGGTAGCACAGATACGCAGTATTTT. The encoded protein is CSARRTGGGSTDTQYF.

This clonotype was counted at least ten times. As DNA, the CDR3 is TGTGCCAGCAGTTATACCGCCAGGGGTGGCCAGCCCCAGCATTTT. This encodes CASSYTARGGQPQHF. The chain is built from TRBV6-1 and TRBJ1-5; a weak D match, TRBD1 (6 bases). V lost 5 bases and J lost 7, with 18 bases in between. The CDR3 is 15 residues long. Germline V gene lookup returns CDR1 MNHNS and CDR2 SASEGT.